This T cell receptor (beta chain) was observed in a study of technical replicates of blood from a handful of donors. With 7 bases clipped from V and 3 bases from J, the junction kept 0 bases outside the gene matches. The CDR3 has 11 amino acids. CDR1 and CDR2 from the germline V gene are SQVTM and ANQGSEA. Profiled with immunoSEQ multiplex PCR; TCRdb holds only in-frame clones, not every one. The table shows 64,000 or so clones, with roughly 96% occurring only once. This sequence joins TRBV29-1 and TRBJ2-5; 9 positions match TRBD1. What was sequenced was T cells isolated from PBMCs. The sequence was collected from a human donor in good health. The CDR3 loop reads CSGDREETQYF. CDR3 sequence (DNA): TGCAGCGGGGACAGGGAAGAGACCCAGTACTTC. The entire variable domain, with the rest obtained from reference TRBV29-1 and TRBJ2-5, is as follows: SAVISQKPSRDICQRGTSLTIQCQVDSQVTMMFWYRQQPGQSLTLIATANQGSEATYESGFVIDKFPISRPNLTFSTLTVSNMSPEDSSIYLCSGDREETQYFGPGTRLLVL.